This note documents a single T cell receptor beta chain sequence. The data belong to a study of blood T cell repertoires in COVID-19. As originally analysed: Researchers report that nucleated cell counts were estimated from reference gene primer amplification. Method: immunoSEQ multiplex PCR; TCRdb's copy keeps in-frame clones and lacks some. V and J calls and clone size are given by that table; D and trimming were obtained from the DNA. The sample consists of hundreds of thousands of clones, 85% to 90% of them appearing once. The source material was peripheral blood. This TCR was sampled from a man in his sixties or seventies with acute or convalescent COVID-19.

The chain's CDR3 is CASSGTGAYEQYF. The CDR3 DNA reads as TGTGCCAGCTCCGGGACAGGGGCCTACGAGCAGTACTTC. This chain connects TRBV13 to TRBJ2-7, with 10 bases aligning to TRBD1. The CDR3 contains 13 residues. Germline CDR1 and CDR2: PRHDT and FYEKMQ (reference sequence). Unmatched junction bases numbered 3, after V lost 8 bases and J lost 2 bases. Complete variable domain (other parts from reference TRBV13 and TRBJ2-7): AAGVIQSPRHLIKEKRETATLKCYPIPRHDTVYWYQQGPGQDPQFLISFYEKMQSDKGSIPDRFSAQQFSDYHSELNMSSLELGDSALYFCASSGTGAYEQYFGPGTRLTVT.